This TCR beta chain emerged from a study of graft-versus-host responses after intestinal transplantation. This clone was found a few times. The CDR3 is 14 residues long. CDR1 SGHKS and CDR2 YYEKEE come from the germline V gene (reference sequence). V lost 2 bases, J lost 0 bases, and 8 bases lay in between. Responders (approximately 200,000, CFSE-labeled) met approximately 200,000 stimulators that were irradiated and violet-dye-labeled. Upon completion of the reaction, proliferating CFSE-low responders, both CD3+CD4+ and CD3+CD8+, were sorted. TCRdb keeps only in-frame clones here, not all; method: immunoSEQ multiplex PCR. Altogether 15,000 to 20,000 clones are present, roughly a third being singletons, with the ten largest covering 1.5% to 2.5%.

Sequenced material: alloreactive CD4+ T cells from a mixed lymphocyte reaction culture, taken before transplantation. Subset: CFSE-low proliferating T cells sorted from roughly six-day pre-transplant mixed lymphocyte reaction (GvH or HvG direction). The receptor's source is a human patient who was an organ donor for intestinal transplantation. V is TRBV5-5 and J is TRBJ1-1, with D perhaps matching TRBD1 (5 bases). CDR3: CASSFGAMNTEAFF. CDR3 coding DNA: TGTGCCAGCAGCTTTGGGGCCATGAACACTGAAGCTTTCTTT. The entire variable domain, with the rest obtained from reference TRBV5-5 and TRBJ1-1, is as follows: DAGVTQSPTHLIKTRGQQVTLRCSPISGHKSVSWYQQVLGQGPQFIFQYYEKEERGRGNFPDRFSARQFPNYSSELNVNALLLGDSALYLCASSFGAMNTEAFFGQGTRLTVV.